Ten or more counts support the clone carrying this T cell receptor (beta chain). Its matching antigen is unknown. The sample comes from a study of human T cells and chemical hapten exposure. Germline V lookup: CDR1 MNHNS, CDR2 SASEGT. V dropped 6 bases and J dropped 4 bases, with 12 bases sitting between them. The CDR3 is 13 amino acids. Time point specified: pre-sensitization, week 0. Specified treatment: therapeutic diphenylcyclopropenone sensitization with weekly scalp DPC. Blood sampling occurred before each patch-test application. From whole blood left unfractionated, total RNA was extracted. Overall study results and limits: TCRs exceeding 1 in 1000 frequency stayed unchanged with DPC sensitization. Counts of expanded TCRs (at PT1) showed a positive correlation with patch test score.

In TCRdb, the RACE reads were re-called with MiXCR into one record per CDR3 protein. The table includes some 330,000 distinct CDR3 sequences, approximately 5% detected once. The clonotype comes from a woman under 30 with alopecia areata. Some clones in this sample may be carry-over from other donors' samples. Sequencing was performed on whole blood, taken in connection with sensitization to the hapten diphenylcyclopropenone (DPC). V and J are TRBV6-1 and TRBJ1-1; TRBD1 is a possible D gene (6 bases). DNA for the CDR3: TGTGCCAGCAGGGATAACAGGGCCACTGAAGCTTTCTTT. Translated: CASRDNRATEAFF.